This T cell receptor beta chain was sequenced for a study of blood T cell repertoires in COVID-19. Looking at the study overall: The analysed material was cDNA or gDNA that came from T cells, B-cell-depleted T cells, or PBMCs.

Trimming took 3 bases from V and 6 from J, leaving 18 bases between them. This CDR3 region has 15 residues. Germline V gene lookup returns CDR1 LGHDT and CDR2 YNNKEL (reference sequence). In the study's own analysis: Amplification from reference gene primers served as the basis for estimated nucleated cell counts. Sequenced by immunoSEQ multiplex PCR; TCRdb stores in-frame clones only, minus some. The V and J calls and clone size are taken from that table; D and trimming were inferred from the DNA. Of some 150,000 clones listed, almost 90% were seen once; the top ten hold about 2.3%. The sample taken for sequencing was peripheral blood. This chain connects TRBV3-1 (or the pseudogene TRBV3-2) to TRBJ2-7; maybe TRBD1 (5 bases). This receptor was obtained from a human donor in a cohort sampled during active COVID-19. The CDR3 bases are TGTGCCAGCAGCCAGAATAGCAGGGTAACCGTCGAGCAGTACTTC. Its translation: CASSQNSRVTVEQYF.